This is a list of T cell receptor beta chains from one sample in a study of T cells after posttransplantation cyclophosphamide. Sequenced by immunoSEQ multiplex PCR; TCRdb stores in-frame clones only, minus some. The sample was found to contain 32,000 or so clones, and every one recurs. Material: PBMCs. Source of these receptors: an older woman in good health, CMV-negative, and a related stem cell transplant donor. Both conserved end residues are part of each CDR3. D genes are given only for firm matches.

length	V	D	CDR3
15	TRBV7-2	NA	CASSLLAGKAYEQYF
15	TRBV6-5	TRBD2	CASSRGGGGQETQYF
15	TRBV7-3	NA	CASSPQGIRTDTQYF
15	TRBV18	TRBD1	CASSLGQGMAYEQYF
12	TRBV28	NA	CASSIPVTEAFF
15	TRBV4-3	TRBD1	CASSQVAGGRNGYTF
12	TRBV5-1	NA	CASSFQGLGYTF
17	TRBV7-9	TRBD2	CASSPKYRLAVYNEQFF
17	TRBV6-2/TRBV6-3	NA	CASSHLGVGGANEKLFF
16	TRBV19	NA	CASSTKGQISNQPQHF
15	TRBV6-5	NA	CASSRSTGSGYGYTF
13	TRBV12-3/TRBV12-4	TRBD2	CASSYSGGLEQYF
16	TRBV4-3	NA	CASSQGRVGGANVLTF
15	TRBV5-4	TRBD1	CASSRTGAGGNTIYF
15	TRBV5-4	TRBD1	CASSQTGGKNTEAFF
15	TRBV27	TRBD1	CASSLGWQGAATQYF
14	TRBV28	TRBD1	CASRSGTAVGTQYF
14	TRBV6-4	NA	CASSLSGGTDGYTF
16	TRBV5-5	NA	CASSPPLTGPTDTQYF
17	TRBV5-8	TRBD1	CASSLTGQGRGTGELFF
16	TRBV5-1	TRBD1	CASSRTGKLTNEKLFF
13	TRBV30	TRBD1	CAWRISGGRELFF
16	TRBV7-9	TRBD2	CASSLRLAGGTGELFF
14	TRBV5-6	NA	CASRFTANTGELFF
16	TRBV14	NA	CASSPLRGFSGNTIYF
13	TRBV30	NA	CAWTPGAKNIQYF
12	TRBV30	TRBD1	CAWSPGQHGYTF
18	TRBV11-2	TRBD2	CASSPVARQRGATYEQYF
14	TRBV10-2	TRBD1	CASSGQGKNSPLHF
14	TRBV19	NA	CASSVLRGGNEQFF
16	TRBV5-6	TRBD2	CASSRPGGLSTDTQYF
13	TRBV29-1	TRBD1	CSVGWRQGEDIYF
15	TRBV18	NA	CASSPSSGSSNTIYF
15	TRBV19	TRBD1	CASSNRGPSGNTIYF
15	TRBV19	NA	CASKTAAGEGTEAFF
14	TRBV6-1	NA	CASSPGLQNTEAFF
14	TRBV19	NA	CASSRQGQGTEAFF
19	TRBV6-1	TRBD1	CASSESGSHRDRGSYGYTF
16	TRBV19	NA	CASSMNYREPYNEQFF
14	TRBV9	TRBD2	CASNSGGSTDTQYF
15	TRBV9	NA	CASRQLFRRGAEQYF
14	TRBV19	NA	CASSMRWAQETQYF
13	TRBV30	TRBD2	CAWNTGTRGTQYF
14	TRBV2	NA	CASSGGHSNQPQHF
11	TRBV20-1	NA	CSARNKETQYF
16	TRBV5-4	TRBD2	CASSLALAGATDTQYF
17	TRBV4-2	TRBD2	CASSQGTSGVGTGELFF
12	TRBV27	NA	CASSPGSYEQYF